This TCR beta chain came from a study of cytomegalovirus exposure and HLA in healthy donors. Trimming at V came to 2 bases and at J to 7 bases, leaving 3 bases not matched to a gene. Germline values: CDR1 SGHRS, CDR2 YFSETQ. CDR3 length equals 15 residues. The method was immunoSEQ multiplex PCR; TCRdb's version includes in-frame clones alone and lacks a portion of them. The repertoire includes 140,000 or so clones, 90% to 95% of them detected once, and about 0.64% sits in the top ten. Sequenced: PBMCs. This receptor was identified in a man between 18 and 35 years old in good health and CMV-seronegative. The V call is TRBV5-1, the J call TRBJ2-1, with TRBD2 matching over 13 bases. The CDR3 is CASSLGTSGTNEQFF. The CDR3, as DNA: TGCGCCAGCAGCTTAGGGACTAGCGGGACGAATGAGCAGTTCTTC.